These T cell receptor beta chains were read from a single sample in a study of CD8 T cells in Susac syndrome. Using its own MiXCR run on the immunoSEQ multiplex PCR reads, TCRdb lists one record per CDR3 protein. The profile covers 150,000 to 200,000 distinct CDR3 sequences, with roughly nine tenths appearing a single time and around 0.1% taken by the ten largest. Sequenced input: CD4+ T cells from PBMCs. These receptors originate from a human donor with Susac syndrome. CDR3s include the opening cysteine and the closing phenylalanine or tryptophan. The D gene is left open where the match is weak. Size is omitted from some rows. Given values are once, few, many or a class for expanded clones.

V gene	clone size	J gene	D gene	CDR3 protein	CDR3 DNA
TRBV10-2	-	TRBJ2-3	-	CASSDRTVWSQYF	TGCGCCAGCAGTGATAGGACTGTCTGGTCACAGTATTTT
TRBV3-1	-	TRBJ1-1	-	CASSQDGSPSNTEAFF	TGTGCCAGCAGCCAGGACGGGTCGCCATCGAACACTGAAGCTTTCTTT
TRBV6-5	-	TRBJ2-1	-	CASSYAGPSGQFF	TGTGCCAGCAGTTACGCGGGTCCCTCGGGGCAGTTCTTC
TRBV28	-	TRBJ2-7	TRBD2	CASSPHSGSSYEQYF	TGTGCCAGCAGTCCCCATAGCGGGAGTTCCTACGAGCAGTACTTC
TRBV2	once	TRBJ1-5	TRBD1	CASATGPNQPQHF	TGTGCCAGCGCGACAGGGCCCAATCAGCCCCAGCATTTT
TRBV20-1	-	TRBJ1-2	-	CSARQGYGYTF	TGCAGTGCTAGACAGGGGTATGGCTACACCTTC
TRBV3-1	-	TRBJ2-1	-	CASSQGVSGNNEQFF	TGTGCCAGCAGCCAAGGGGTGTCAGGGAACAATGAGCAGTTCTTC
TRBV5-1	-	TRBJ1-4	-	CASSRTTGLEKLFF	TGCGCCAGCAGCCGGACTACAGGTCTTGAAAAACTGTTTTTT
TRBV4-1	-	TRBJ2-1	TRBD1	CASSQALVGQGYNEQFF	TGCGCCAGCAGCCAAGCTTTAGTCGGACAGGGATACAATGAGCAGTTCTTC
TRBV9	-	TRBJ1-6	-	CASSVGPETYNSPLHF	TGTGCCAGCAGCGTGGGTCCGGAGACCTATAATTCACCCCTCCACTTT
TRBV20-1	-	TRBJ2-3	TRBD2	CSGRGSTDTQYF	TGCAGTGGGCGGGGGAGCACAGATACGCAGTATTTT